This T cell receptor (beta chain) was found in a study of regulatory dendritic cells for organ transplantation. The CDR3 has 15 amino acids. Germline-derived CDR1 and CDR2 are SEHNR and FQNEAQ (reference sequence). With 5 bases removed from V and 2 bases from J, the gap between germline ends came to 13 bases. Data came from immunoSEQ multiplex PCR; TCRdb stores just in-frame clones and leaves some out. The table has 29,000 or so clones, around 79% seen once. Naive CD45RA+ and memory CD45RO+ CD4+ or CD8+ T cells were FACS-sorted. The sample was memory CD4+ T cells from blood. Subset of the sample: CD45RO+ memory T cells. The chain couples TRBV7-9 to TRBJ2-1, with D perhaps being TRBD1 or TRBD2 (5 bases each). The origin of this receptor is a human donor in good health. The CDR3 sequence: CASSARDGPYNEQFF. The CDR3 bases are TGTGCCAGCAGCGCCCGGGACGGACCCTACAATGAGCAGTTCTTC.